These 27 T cell receptor beta chains came from one sample sequenced in a study of blood T cell repertoires in COVID-19. TCRdb's table, derived via immunoSEQ multiplex PCR, lists solely in-frame clones and lacks some. This sample has nearly 300,000 clones, with around 88% found just once. The material sequenced was peripheral blood. The receptor source for this set is a woman aged 25 to 39 who had recovered from COVID-19.

The chain links TRBV5-1 to TRBJ1-1; the D gene is possibly TRBD1 (5 bases). This CDR3 spans 17 amino acids. Per the germline V gene, CDR1 is SGHRS and CDR2 is YFSETQ. V was clipped by 0 bases and J by 0 bases, with 15 bases between them. The CDR3 protein is CASSLVGPAAMNTEAFF. The CDR3 nucleotides read TGCGCCAGCAGCTTGGTGGGGCCGGCAGCAATGAACACTGAAGCTTTCTTT. Together with reference TRBV5-1 and TRBJ1-1, the CDR3 gives the full variable domain: KAGVTQTPRYLIKTRGQQVTLSCSPISGHRSVSWYQQTPGQGLQFLFEYFSETQRNKGNFPGRFSGRQFSNSRSEMNVSTLELGDSALYLCASSLVGPAAMNTEAFFGQGTRLTVV.

Turning to this clone: Other DNA sequences in the same sample also yield this CDR3. The rearrangement joins TRBV28 to TRBJ1-6; tentative D call: TRBD1 (6 bases). V was pared by 2 bases and J by 6 bases, with 8 bases between. The V gene's germline CDR1 is MDHEN and CDR2 SYDVKM. The CDR3 covers 14 residues. The chain's CDR3 is CASSLTGTNSPLHF. The CDR3 coding sequence is TGTGCCAGCAGTTTAACAGGGACTAATTCACCCCTCCACTTT.

Only one count was recorded for this clone. V is TRBV5-6 and J is TRBJ1-1; D perhaps matches TRBD1 (5 bases). V was shortened by 3 bases and J by 4 bases, with 10 bases between the two germline ends. CDR1 SGHDT and CDR2 YYEEEE come from the germline V gene. The CDR3 is 13 amino acids. The DNA for the CDR3 is TGTGCCAGCAGCTGGGACTCGCGCACTGAAGCTTTCTTT. This gives the protein CASSWDSRTEAFF.

In its sample, this clone was seen once. The chain couples TRBV4-3 to TRBJ1-6; D is uncertain. The V end lost 0 bases, the J end lost 3 bases, and 6 bases lay between the germline ends. The CDR3 has 15 residues. CDR1 LGHNA and CDR2 YSLEER come from the germline V gene. CDR3 DNA: TGCGCCAGCAGCCAAGACCGAGACTATAATTCACCCCTCCACTTT. Its protein is CASSQDRDYNSPLHF.

The chain links TRBV4-1 to TRBJ2-7; maybe TRBD1 (6 bases). CDR1 and CDR2 (germline): MGHRA, YSYEKL. This CDR3 has 16 amino acids. Trimming left V 4 bases short and J 3 bases short, with 19 bases between. Written as DNA, the CDR3 is TGCGCCAGCAGCCCAGTCCCCGGACAGAGACACTACGAGCAGTACTTC. Translation gives CASSPVPGQRHYEQYF.

As regards this clone: One end of the junction does not line up with germline, which may come from a read error. V and J are TRBV5-1 and TRBJ1-1, with TRBD1 matching over 8 bases. CDR1 is SGHRS, CDR2 YFSETQ, per germline. This CDR3 is built from 14 residues. This CDR3 reads CASGFGTGNTEAFF. Here the CDR3 DNA reads TGCGCCAGCGGCTTCGGGACAGGGAACACTGAAGCTTTCTTT.

The J gene is TRBJ2-2, the V gene TRBV19; a possible D gene is TRBD1 (5 bases). CDR1 and CDR2 (germline): LNHDA, SQIVND (reference sequence). The CDR3 has 14 residues. V was cut by 5 bases and J by 5 bases, with 12 bases left in between. CDR3 loop: CASSFRESTGELFF. Here the CDR3 DNA reads TGTGCCAGTAGTTTCAGGGAATCGACCGGGGAGCTGTTTTTT. The whole variable domain, filled in from reference TRBV19 and TRBJ2-2, reads DGGITQSPKYLFRKEGQNVTLSCEQNLNHDAMYWYRQDPGQGLRLIYYSQIVNDFQKGDIAEGYSVSREKKESFPLTVTSAQKNPTAFYLCASSFRESTGELFFGEGSRLTVL.

The chain has TRBV28 and TRBJ2-7, with D possibly being TRBD1 (5 bases). V was cut by 3 bases and J by 0 bases, with 12 bases left in between. In germline, CDR1 is MDHEN, CDR2 SYDVKM. This CDR3 region has 15 residues. The CDR3, as DNA: TGTGCCAGCAGTTTCCCGACAGTCCGCTCCTACGAGCAGTACTTC. Translating it yields CASSFPTVRSYEQYF. The full variable domain, in which reference TRBV28 and TRBJ2-7 provide the parts outside the CDR3, is DVKVTQSSRYLVKRTGEKVFLECVQDMDHENMFWYRQDPGLGLRLIYFSYDVKMKEKGDIPEGYSVSREKKERFSLILESASTNQTSMYLCASSFPTVRSYEQYFGPGTRLTVT.

This clone appeared once. The J gene is TRBJ1-1, the V gene TRBV5-1, with 7 bases matching TRBD1. This CDR3 region has 17 residues. Germline trimming cut 0 bases from V and 4 bases from J; bases unmatched to any gene: 12. The germline gives CDR1 SGHRS, CDR2 YFSETQ. The CDR3 region has the DNA TGCGCCAGCAGCTTGGCCGTAGTGACAGGGTGGAGCACTGAAGCTTTCTTT. Amino acids: CASSLAVVTGWSTEAFF.

The chain is built from TRBV2 and TRBJ1-4; D possibly corresponds to TRBD1 (5 bases). In germline, CDR1 is SNHLY, CDR2 FYNNEI. The CDR3 consists of 14 residues. Trimming stripped 6 bases from V and 4 bases from J, with 12 bases between. The DNA for the CDR3 is TGTGCCAGCAGCGGGACTTGGGTTAATGAAAAACTGTTTTTT. This translates into CASSGTWVNEKLFF.

The chain is built from TRBV3-1 (or the pseudogene TRBV3-2) and TRBJ2-1; 9 bases are shared with TRBD2. CDR1 is LGHDT, CDR2 YNNKEL, per germline (reference sequence). V trimming: 3 bases; J trimming: 8 bases; junction bases outside the gene matches: 11. The CDR3 is 16 residues long. CDR3 nucleotide sequence: TGTGCCAGCAGCCATTGGACTAGCGCTGCGGTCGATGAGCAGTTCTTC. Protein: CASSHWTSAAVDEQFF.

V and J are TRBV28 and TRBJ1-1; D unclear. Trimming left V 6 bases short and J 1 base short, with 12 bases between. Germline V gene lookup returns CDR1 MDHEN and CDR2 SYDVKM. The CDR3 is 14 amino acids. The DNA for the CDR3 is TGTGCCAGCAGCACCTCGGGGTGGAACACTGAAGCTTTCTTT. Its protein product is CASSTSGWNTEAFF. The full variable domain, its missing parts supplied by reference TRBV28 and TRBJ1-1, is DVKVTQSSRYLVKRTGEKVFLECVQDMDHENMFWYRQDPGLGLRLIYFSYDVKMKEKGDIPEGYSVSREKKERFSLILESASTNQTSMYLCASSTSGWNTEAFFGQGTRLTVV.

This sequence joins TRBV14 and TRBJ1-1, with TRBD1 matching over 7 bases. Unmatched junction bases numbered 8, after V lost 2 bases and J lost 5 bases. The CDR3 has 15 amino acids. Per germline, CDR1 SGHDN and CDR2 FVKESK. CDR3 DNA sequence: TGTGCCAGCAGCCAACTGACAGGGCTCAGGACTGAAGCTTTCTTT. It codes for CASSQLTGLRTEAFF. Full variable domain (outside the CDR3, taken from reference TRBV14 and TRBJ1-1): EAGVTQFPSHSVIEKGQTVTLRCDPISGHDNLYWYRRVMGKEIKFLLHFVKESKQDESGMPNNRFLAERTGGTYSTLKVQPAELEDSGVYFCASSQLTGLRTEAFFGQGTRLTVV.

The CDR3 protein is CAISGQGANTGELFF. The CDR3 DNA reads as TGTGCCATCAGCGGACAGGGGGCGAACACCGGGGAGCTGTTTTTT. The chain carries TRBV10-3 and TRBJ2-2, with 10 bases lining up with TRBD1. Per germline, CDR1 ENHRY and CDR2 SYGVKD. V lost 6 bases, J lost 0 bases, and 1 base stayed unmatched. The CDR3 runs 15 residues.

The chain uses TRBV7-9 and TRBJ2-3; 12 bases line up with TRBD2. The junction had 7 bases not matched to a gene; V was cut back by 6 bases and J by 6 bases. CDR3 length: 15 residues. Per germline, CDR1 SEHNR and CDR2 FQNEAQ (reference sequence). The CDR3 bases are TGTGCCAGCAGGCCTCTAGCGGGGGGGTCGGATACGCAGTATTTT. Its protein product is CASRPLAGGSDTQYF. Variable domain in full (rest from reference TRBV7-9 and TRBJ2-3): DTGVSQNPRHKITKRGQNVTFRCDPISEHNRLYWYRQTLGQGPEFLTYFQNEAQLEKSRLLSDRFSAERPKGSFSTLEIQRTEQGDSAMYLCASRPLAGGSDTQYFGPGTRLTVL.

The CDR3 DNA reads TGTGCCAGCAGTTTCGTGACAGGGGGGGATTCACCCCTCCACTTT. The encoded protein is CASSFVTGGDSPLHF. The chain employs TRBV27 and TRBJ1-6, with 9 bases matching TRBD1. V gave up 3 bases and J gave up 8 bases; unmatched junction bases: 5. Germline V gene data show CDR1 as MNHEY and CDR2 as SMNVEV (reference sequence). This CDR3 is built from 15 residues.

J is TRBJ1-6 and V is TRBV5-1; 10 positions match TRBD1. The germline V gene encodes CDR1 SGHRS and CDR2 YFSETQ. The CDR3 has 15 residues. After removal of 3 bases from V and 5 bases from J, the junction contained 2 bases not matched to a gene. In DNA form, the CDR3 reads TGCGCCAGCAGCTACGGGACAGGGGATAATTCACCCCTCCACTTT. This sequence encodes CASSYGTGDNSPLHF.

The chain uses TRBV10-3 and TRBJ2-7, with a tentative D call TRBD2 (5 bases). The CDR3 is 14 residues long. V lost 5 bases to trimming and J lost 2 bases, with 13 bases between them. The V gene's germline CDR1 is ENHRY and CDR2 SYGVKD. CDR3 nucleotides: TGTGCCATCAGTCGGGGTAGGACTCCCTACGAGCAGTACTTC. It specifies CAISRGRTPYEQYF.

The CDR3 DNA reads as TGTGCCAGCAGCCAAGGTTGGACAGTATCCTTAGGTGAGCAGTACTTC. This codes for CASSQGWTVSLGEQYF. The chain combines TRBV5-6 with TRBJ2-7, with D tentatively TRBD1 (6 bases). This CDR3 contains 16 residues. In germline, CDR1 is SGHDT, CDR2 YYEEEE. V dropped 4 bases and J dropped 7 bases, with 24 bases sitting between them. The full variable domain, its missing parts supplied by reference TRBV5-6 and TRBJ2-7, is DAGVTQSPTHLIKTRGQQVTLRCSPKSGHDTVSWYQQALGQGPQFIFQYYEEEERQRGNFPDRFSGHQFPNYSSELNVNALLLGDSALYLCASSQGWTVSLGEQYFGPGTRLTVT.

As DNA, the CDR3 is TGTGCCAGCAGCCGGGGGAATCAGCCCCAGCATTTT. It translates to CASSRGNQPQHF. The V call is TRBV7-2, the J call TRBJ1-5, with a possible D match to TRBD1 (5 bases). The V and J ends lost 5 bases and 4 bases respectively, with 6 bases between them. Germline loops: CDR1 SGHTA, CDR2 FQGNSA. The CDR3 covers 12 residues. Filled out from reference TRBV7-2 and TRBJ1-5, the complete variable domain reads GAGVSQSPSNKVTEKGKDVELRCDPISGHTALYWYRQSLGQGLEFLIYFQGNSAPDKSGLPSDRFSAERTGGSVSTLTIQRTQQEDSAVYLCASSRGNQPQHFGDGTRLSIL.

The chain uses TRBV7-3 and TRBJ2-3; tentative D call: TRBD2 (7 bases). This CDR3 contains 15 residues. CDR1 and CDR2 (germline): SGHTA, FQGTGA. V shed 0 bases and J shed 4 bases, with 11 bases lying between them. CDR3 sequence: CASSLTGGAPDTQYF. The DNA of the CDR3 is TGTGCCAGCAGCTTAACGGGGGGGGCCCCAGATACGCAGTATTTT.

The CDR3 is CATPVWLAQTRTSYNEQFF. In DNA, the CDR3 is TGTGCCACCCCGGTCTGGCTAGCGCAAACCAGAACCTCCTACAATGAGCAGTTCTTC. V gene TRBV21-1 combines with J gene TRBJ2-1; the table's D call of TRBD2 was not tested on the DNA. TRBV21-1 corresponds to a pseudogene. The CDR3 is 19 amino acids.

The rearrangement links TRBV24-1 to TRBJ2-7; 7 bases are shared with TRBD1. The CDR3 runs 16 residues. J lost 1 base, V lost 4 bases, and 9 bases had no gene match. Per germline, CDR1 KGHDR and CDR2 SFDVKD. The CDR3 spells CATSESSQGISYEQYF. CDR3 nucleotides: TGTGCCACCAGTGAGAGCTCACAGGGGATTTCCTACGAGCAGTACTTC.

This clone was observed a single time. The V and J genes are TRBV4-3 and TRBJ2-7; D is ambiguous. Trimming cost V 1 base and J 3 bases, with 13 bases left between them. Germline loops: CDR1 LGHNA, CDR2 YSLEER. The CDR3 sequence is 15 residues long. CDR3 in DNA: TGCGCCAGCAGCCAAGTTGTCTCTAACCTCTACGAGCAGTACTTC. This encodes CASSQVVSNLYEQYF.

To note about this clone: The same CDR3 arises from other DNA sequences in this sample as well. The CDR3 here is CASSQGLAGGQETQYF. CDR3 nucleotides: TGTGCCAGCAGCCAGGGACTAGCGGGGGGCCAAGAGACCCAGTACTTC. V usage is TRBV4-2 and J usage is TRBJ2-5; the match to TRBD2 covers 15 bases. The CDR3 runs 16 residues. Germline assignment: CDR1 LGHNA and CDR2 YNFKEQ. Losses at the gene ends were 3 bases for V and 1 base for J; bases not matched to a gene: 0.

The chain links TRBV9 to TRBJ1-2; a weak D match, TRBD1 (5 bases). V lost 4 bases and J 3 bases, leaving 13 bases between the germline ends. CDR3 length: 14 amino acids. From germline, CDR1 is SGDLS and CDR2 YYNGEE. The CDR3 loop reads CASSSSWGDYGYTF. The CDR3 region has the DNA TGTGCCAGCAGCTCCTCTTGGGGGGACTATGGCTACACCTTC. The full variable domain, its missing parts supplied by reference TRBV9 and TRBJ1-2, is DSGVTQTPKHLITATGQRVTLRCSPRSGDLSVYWYQQSLDQGLQFLIQYYNGEERAKGNILERFSAQQFPDLHSELNLSSLELGDSALYFCASSSSWGDYGYTFGSGTRLTVV.

The chain joins TRBV7-9 to TRBJ2-7; possible D gene TRBD1, 6 bases. The CDR3 covers 11 residues. V lost 5 bases, J lost 11 bases, and 13 bases lay in between. CDR1 is SEHNR, CDR2 FQNEAQ, per germline (reference sequence). The chain's CDR3 is CASSRGQREYF. The CDR3 DNA sequence: TGTGCCAGCAGCAGAGGACAGAGAGAGTACTTC.